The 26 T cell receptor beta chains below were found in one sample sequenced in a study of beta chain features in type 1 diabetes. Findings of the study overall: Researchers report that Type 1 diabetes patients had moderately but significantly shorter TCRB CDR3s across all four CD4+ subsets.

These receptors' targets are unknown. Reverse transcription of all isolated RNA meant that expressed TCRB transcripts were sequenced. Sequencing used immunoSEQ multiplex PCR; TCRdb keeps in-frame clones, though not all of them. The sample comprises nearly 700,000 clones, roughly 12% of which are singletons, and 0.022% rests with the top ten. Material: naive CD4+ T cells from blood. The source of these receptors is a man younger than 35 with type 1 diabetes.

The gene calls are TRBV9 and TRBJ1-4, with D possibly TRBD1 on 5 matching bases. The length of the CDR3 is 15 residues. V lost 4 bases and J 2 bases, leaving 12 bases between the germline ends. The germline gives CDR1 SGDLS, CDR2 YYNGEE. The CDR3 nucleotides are TGTGCCAGCAGCCCCCAGGGCGTCACTAATGAAAAACTGTTTTTT. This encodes CASSPQGVTNEKLFF. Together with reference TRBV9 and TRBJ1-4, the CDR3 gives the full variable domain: DSGVTQTPKHLITATGQRVTLRCSPRSGDLSVYWYQQSLDQGLQFLIQYYNGEERAKGNILERFSAQQFPDLHSELNLSSLELGDSALYFCASSPQGVTNEKLFFGSGTQLSVL.

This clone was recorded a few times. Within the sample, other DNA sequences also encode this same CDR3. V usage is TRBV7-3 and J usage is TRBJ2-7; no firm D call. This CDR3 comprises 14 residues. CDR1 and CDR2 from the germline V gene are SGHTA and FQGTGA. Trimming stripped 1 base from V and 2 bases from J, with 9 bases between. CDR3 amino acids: CASSLSPGPYEQYF. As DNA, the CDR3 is TGTGCCAGCAGCTTAAGTCCCGGGCCCTACGAGCAGTACTTC.

CDR3 bases: TGTGCCAGCAGCACAGGGGACTATGGCTACACCTTC. Protein: CASSTGDYGYTF. V usage is TRBV6-1 and J usage is TRBJ1-2, with 7 bases lining up with TRBD1. Trimming cost V 6 bases and J 3 bases; bases outside gene matches: 1. CDR1 MNHNS and CDR2 SASEGT come from the germline V gene. The length of the CDR3 is 12 residues.

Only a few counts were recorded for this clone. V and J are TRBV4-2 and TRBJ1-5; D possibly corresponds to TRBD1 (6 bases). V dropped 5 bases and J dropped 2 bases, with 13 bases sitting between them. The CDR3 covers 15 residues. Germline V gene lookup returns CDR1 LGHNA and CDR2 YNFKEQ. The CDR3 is CASSEGEVGNQPQHF. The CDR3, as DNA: TGTGCCAGCAGCGAGGGGGAGGTAGGCAATCAGCCCCAGCATTTT.

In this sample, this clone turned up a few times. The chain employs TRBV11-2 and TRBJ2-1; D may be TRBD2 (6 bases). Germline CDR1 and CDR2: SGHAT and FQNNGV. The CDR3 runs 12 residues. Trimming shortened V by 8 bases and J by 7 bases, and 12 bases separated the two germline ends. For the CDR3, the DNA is TGTGCCAGCTCCAATGCGGGAAATGAGCAGTTCTTC. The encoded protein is CASSNAGNEQFF.

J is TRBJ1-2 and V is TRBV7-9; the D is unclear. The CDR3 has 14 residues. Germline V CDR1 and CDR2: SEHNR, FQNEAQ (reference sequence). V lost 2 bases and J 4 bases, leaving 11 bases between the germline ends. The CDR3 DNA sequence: TGTGCCAGCAGCTTATCTGGGGATGTCTATGGCTACACCTTC. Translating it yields CASSLSGDVYGYTF.

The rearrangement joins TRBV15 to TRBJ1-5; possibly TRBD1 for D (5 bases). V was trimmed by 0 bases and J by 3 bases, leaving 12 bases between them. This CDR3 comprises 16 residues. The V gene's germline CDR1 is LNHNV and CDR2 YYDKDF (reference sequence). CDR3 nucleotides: TGTGCCACCAGCAGAGATCTAAAGGACAACAATCAGCCCCAGCATTTT. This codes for CATSRDLKDNNQPQHF.

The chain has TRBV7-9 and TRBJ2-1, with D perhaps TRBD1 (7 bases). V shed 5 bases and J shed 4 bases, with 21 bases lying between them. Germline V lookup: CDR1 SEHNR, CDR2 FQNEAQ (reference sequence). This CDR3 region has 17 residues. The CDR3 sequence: CASSQARGQAGYNEQFF. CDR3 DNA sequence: TGTGCCAGCAGCCAAGCACGCGGACAGGCGGGATACAATGAGCAGTTCTTC.

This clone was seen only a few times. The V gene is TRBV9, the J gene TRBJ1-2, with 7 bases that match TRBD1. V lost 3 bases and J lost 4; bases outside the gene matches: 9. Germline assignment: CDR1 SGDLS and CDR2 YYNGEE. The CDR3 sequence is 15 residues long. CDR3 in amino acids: CASSGGGQAGYGYTF. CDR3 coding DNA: TGTGCCAGCAGCGGCGGCGGACAGGCCGGCTATGGCTACACCTTC.

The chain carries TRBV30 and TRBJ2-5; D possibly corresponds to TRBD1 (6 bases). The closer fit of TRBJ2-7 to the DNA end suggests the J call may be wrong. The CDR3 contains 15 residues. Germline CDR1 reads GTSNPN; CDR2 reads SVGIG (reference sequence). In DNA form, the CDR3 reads TGTGCCTGGAGAGGGCAGGGGCGGAAAAGCTACGAGCAGTACTTC. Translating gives CAWRGQGRKSYEQYF.

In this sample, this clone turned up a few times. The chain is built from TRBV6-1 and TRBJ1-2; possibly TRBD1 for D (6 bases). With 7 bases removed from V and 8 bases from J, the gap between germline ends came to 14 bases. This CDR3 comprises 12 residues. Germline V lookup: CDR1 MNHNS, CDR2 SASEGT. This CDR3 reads CASTGTDRGYTF. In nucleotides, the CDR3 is TGTGCCAGCACTGGGACGGACAGAGGCTACACCTTC.

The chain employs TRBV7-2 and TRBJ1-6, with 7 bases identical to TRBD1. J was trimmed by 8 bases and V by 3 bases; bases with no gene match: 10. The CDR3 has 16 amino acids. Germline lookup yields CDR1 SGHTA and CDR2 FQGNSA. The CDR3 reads CASSLSAGTDHSPLHF. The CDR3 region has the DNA TGTGCCAGCAGCTTGAGCGCCGGGACAGACCATTCACCCCTCCACTTT. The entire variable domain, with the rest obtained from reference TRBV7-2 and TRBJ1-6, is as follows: GAGVSQSPSNKVTEKGKDVELRCDPISGHTALYWYRQSLGQGLEFLIYFQGNSAPDKSGLPSDRFSAERTGGSVSTLTIQRTQQEDSAVYLCASSLSAGTDHSPLHFGNGTRLTVT.

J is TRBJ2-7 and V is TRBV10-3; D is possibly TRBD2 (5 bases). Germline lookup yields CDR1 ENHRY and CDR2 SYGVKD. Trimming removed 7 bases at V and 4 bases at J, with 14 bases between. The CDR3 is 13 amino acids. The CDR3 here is CAITPGSTYEQYF. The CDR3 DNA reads TGTGCCATCACCCCGGGGTCAACTTACGAGCAGTACTTC.

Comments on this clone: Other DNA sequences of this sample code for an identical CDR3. CDR3 nucleotide sequence: TGTGCCAGCAGTTACTCGACAGCACAAGAGACCCAGTACTTC. Amino acids: CASSYSTAQETQYF. V usage is TRBV6-5 and J usage is TRBJ2-5; perhaps TRBD1 as D (5 bases). This CDR3 is 14 amino acids long. Germline loops: CDR1 MNHEY, CDR2 SVGAGI. V was clipped by 0 bases and J by 2 bases, with 7 bases between them.

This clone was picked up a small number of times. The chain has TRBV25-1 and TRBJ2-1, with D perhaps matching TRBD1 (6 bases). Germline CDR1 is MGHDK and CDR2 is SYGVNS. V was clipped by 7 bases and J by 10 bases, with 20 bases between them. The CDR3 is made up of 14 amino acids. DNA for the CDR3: TGTGCCAGCACCTCTTGGCCTTCAGGGGTGGAGCAGTTCTTC. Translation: CASTSWPSGVEQFF.

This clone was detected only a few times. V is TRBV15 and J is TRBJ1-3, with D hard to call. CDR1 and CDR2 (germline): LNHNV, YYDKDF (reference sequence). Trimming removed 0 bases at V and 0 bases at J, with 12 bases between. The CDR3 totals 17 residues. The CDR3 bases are TGTGCCACCAGCAGAGATTTCAACAGTTTCTCTGGAAACACCATATATTTT. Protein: CATSRDFNSFSGNTIYF. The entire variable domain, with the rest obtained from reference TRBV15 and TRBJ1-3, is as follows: DAMVIQNPRYQVTQFGKPVTLSCSQTLNHNVMYWYQQKSSQAPKLLFHYYDKDFNNEADTPDNFQSRRPNTSFCFLDIRSPGLGDTAMYLCATSRDFNSFSGNTIYFGEGSWLTVV.

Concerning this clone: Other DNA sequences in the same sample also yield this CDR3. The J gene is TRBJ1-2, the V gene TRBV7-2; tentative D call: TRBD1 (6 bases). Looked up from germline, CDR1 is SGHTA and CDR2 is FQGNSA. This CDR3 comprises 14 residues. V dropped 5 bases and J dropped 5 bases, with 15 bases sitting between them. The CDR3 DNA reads TGTGCCAGCAGCCCCCCGACAGGCCTTTATGGCTACACCTTC. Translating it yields CASSPPTGLYGYTF.

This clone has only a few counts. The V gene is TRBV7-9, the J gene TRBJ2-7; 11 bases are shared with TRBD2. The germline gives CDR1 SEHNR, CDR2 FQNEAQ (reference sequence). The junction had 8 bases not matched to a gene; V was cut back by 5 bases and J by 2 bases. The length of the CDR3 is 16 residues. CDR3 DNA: TGTGCCAGCAGCCCGGGACTAGCGGTAGTAACCTACGAGCAGTACTTC. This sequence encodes CASSPGLAVVTYEQYF.

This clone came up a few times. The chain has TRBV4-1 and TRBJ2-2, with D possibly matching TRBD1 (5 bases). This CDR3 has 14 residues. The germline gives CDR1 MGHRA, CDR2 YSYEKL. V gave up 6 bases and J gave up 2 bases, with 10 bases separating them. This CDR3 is CASRGQDNTGELFF. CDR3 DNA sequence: TGCGCCAGCAGGGGGCAGGACAACACCGGGGAGCTGTTTTTT.

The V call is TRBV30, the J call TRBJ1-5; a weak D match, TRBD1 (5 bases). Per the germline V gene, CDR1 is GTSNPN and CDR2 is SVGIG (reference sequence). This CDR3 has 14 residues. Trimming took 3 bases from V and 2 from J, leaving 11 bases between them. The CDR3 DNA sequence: TGTGCCTGGAGGCCGGGACGGGGCAATCAGCCCCAGCATTTT. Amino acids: CAWRPGRGNQPQHF.

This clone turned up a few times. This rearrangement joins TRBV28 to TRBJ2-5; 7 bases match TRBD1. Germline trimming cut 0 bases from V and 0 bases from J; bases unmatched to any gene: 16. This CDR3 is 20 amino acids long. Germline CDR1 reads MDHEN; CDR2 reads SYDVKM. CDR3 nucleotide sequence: TGTGCCAGCAGTTTATGGGTGGGCCGCGGCCAGGGGGAGTACCAAGAGACCCAGTACTTC. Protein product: CASSLWVGRGQGEYQETQYF.

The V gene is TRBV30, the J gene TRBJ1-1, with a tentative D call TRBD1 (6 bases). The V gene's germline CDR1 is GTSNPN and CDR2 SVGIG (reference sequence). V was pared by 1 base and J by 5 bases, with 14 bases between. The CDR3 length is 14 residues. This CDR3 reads CAWSGPGARTEAFF. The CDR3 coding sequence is TGTGCCTGGAGTGGCCCGGGGGCGAGGACTGAAGCTTTCTTT.

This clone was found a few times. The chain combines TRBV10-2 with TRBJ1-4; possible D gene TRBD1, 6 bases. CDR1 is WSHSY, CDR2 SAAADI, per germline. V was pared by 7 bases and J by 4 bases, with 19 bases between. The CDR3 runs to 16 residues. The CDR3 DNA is TGCGCCAGCAAGAGCGGCACAGGGTCCGGTAATGAAAAACTGTTTTTT. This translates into CASKSGTGSGNEKLFF.

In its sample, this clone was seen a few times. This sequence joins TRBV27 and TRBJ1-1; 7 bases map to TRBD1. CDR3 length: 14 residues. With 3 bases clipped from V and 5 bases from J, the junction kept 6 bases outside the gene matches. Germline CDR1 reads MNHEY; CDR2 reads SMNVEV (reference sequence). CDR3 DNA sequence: TGTGCCAGCAGTTTTGGCCTCAGGGGGACTGAAGCTTTCTTT. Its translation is CASSFGLRGTEAFF.

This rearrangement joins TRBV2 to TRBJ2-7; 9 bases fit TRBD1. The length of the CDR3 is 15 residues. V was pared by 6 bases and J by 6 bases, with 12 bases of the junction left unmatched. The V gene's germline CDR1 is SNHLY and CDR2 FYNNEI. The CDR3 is CASRATGTGSAEQYF. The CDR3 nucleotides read TGTGCCAGCAGAGCAACCGGGACAGGGTCTGCCGAGCAGTACTTC.

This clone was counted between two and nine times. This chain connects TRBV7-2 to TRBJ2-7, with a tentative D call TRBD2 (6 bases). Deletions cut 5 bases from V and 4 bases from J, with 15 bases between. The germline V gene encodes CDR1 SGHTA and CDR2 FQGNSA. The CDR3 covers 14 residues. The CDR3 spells CASSRRGSFYEQYF. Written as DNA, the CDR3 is TGTGCCAGCAGCCGTCGGGGGAGTTTTTACGAGCAGTACTTC.